This T cell receptor beta chain was retrieved from a study of T cell responses to AZD1222 COVID-19 vaccine. Findings and caveats of the study: Researchers report vaccine-associated CD4 TCRs spanning spike, with dominance at 160-218 and 743-854. Repertoires in all cases were sampled only once the peak T cell response had passed. It should be noted that donors were predominantly white British and more often female, and clonal diversity was possibly underestimated. At baseline, just 5 or 6 AZD1222 recipients tested seropositive.

Clones were sequenced by immunoSEQ multiplex PCR, and TCRdb holds only the in-frame ones, with some missing. The top ten clones hold 2% to 2.5% of a sample with 90,000 to 130,000 clones, roughly 92% of them seen once. V shed 3 bases and J shed 2 bases, with 12 bases lying between them. The CDR3 sequence is 15 residues long. CDR1 is MNHEY and CDR2 is SVGEGT in the germline V gene. With regard to this clone: Its target is unknown.

The chain uses TRBV6-2 or TRBV6-3 and TRBJ2-3; no definite D call. The sequenced sample was peripheral blood, obtained 28 days after the second AZD1222 dose. This TCR was recovered from an adult who received the AZD1222 COVID-19 vaccine. CDR3 amino acids: CASSYQGSVTDTQYF. For the CDR3, the DNA is TGTGCCAGCAGTTATCAAGGGTCCGTCACAGATACGCAGTATTTT.